This TCR beta chain was recovered during a study of blood T cell repertoires in COVID-19. Study summary: The cDNA or gDNA used as material had been derived from T cells, B-cell-depleted T cells, or PBMCs.

In the authors' workflow: Reference gene primer amplification yielded estimated nucleated cell counts. Data came from immunoSEQ multiplex PCR; TCRdb stores just in-frame clones and leaves some out. The V and J calls and the clone size are those of that table, but D and trimming were determined from the DNA. The sample contains about 140,000 clones, 77% of which appear only once. Germline trimming cut 4 bases from V and 2 bases from J; bases unmatched to any gene: 10. CDR1 MDHEN and CDR2 SYDVKM come from the germline V gene. The CDR3 is 17 residues long. The chain links TRBV28 to TRBJ2-7; TRBD1 agrees at 11 bases. The receptor was derived from a woman in her forties or fifties with active or convalescent COVID-19. Material: peripheral blood. CDR3 sequence reads: CASSSRNPGQGAYEQYF. The DNA for the CDR3 is TGTGCCAGCAGTTCCCGAAACCCGGGACAGGGGGCCTACGAGCAGTACTTC. Full variable domain (rest looked up from reference TRBV28 and TRBJ2-7): DVKVTQSSRYLVKRTGEKVFLECVQDMDHENMFWYRQDPGLGLRLIYFSYDVKMKEKGDIPEGYSVSREKKERFSLILESASTNQTSMYLCASSSRNPGQGAYEQYFGPGTRLTVT.